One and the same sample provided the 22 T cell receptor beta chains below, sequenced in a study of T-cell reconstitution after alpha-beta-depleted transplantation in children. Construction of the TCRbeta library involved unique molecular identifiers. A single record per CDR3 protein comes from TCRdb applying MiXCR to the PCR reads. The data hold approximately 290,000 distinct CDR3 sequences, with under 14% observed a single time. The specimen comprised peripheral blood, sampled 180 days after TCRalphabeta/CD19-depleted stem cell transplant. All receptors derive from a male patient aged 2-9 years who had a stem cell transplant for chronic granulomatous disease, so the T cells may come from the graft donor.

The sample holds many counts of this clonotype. CDR3 DNA: TGTGCCAGCAGACCCAGGGAGCCCACAGATACGCAGTATTTT. Translating it yields CASRPREPTDTQYF. The chain joins TRBV21-1 to TRBJ2-3; TRBD1, the table's D call, was not compared with the DNA. TRBV21-1 is reported as a pseudogene. The CDR3 is 14 residues long.

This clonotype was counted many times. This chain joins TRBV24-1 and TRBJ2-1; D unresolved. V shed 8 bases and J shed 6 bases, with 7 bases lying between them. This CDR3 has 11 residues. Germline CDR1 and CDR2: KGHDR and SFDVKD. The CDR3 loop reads CATTKGNEQFF. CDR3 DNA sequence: TGTGCCACCACTAAGGGCAATGAGCAGTTCTTC.

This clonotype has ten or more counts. The CDR3 DNA is TGCGCCAGCAGCTTGTATTTGGGACTAGGCACAGATACGCAGTATTTT. It translates to CASSLYLGLGTDTQYF. The rearrangement uses TRBV5-1 and TRBJ2-3; 8 positions agree with TRBD2. V lost 1 base and J lost 1; bases outside the gene matches: 5. Per germline, CDR1 SGHRS and CDR2 YFSETQ. The CDR3 spans 16 residues.

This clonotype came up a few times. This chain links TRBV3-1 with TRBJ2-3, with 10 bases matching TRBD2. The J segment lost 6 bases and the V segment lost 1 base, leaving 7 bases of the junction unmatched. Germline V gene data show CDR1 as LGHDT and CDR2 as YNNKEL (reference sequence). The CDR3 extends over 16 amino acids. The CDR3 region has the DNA TGTGCCAGCAGCCAAGTCGCTAGCGGGAGACACGATACGCAGTATTTT. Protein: CASSQVASGRHDTQYF.

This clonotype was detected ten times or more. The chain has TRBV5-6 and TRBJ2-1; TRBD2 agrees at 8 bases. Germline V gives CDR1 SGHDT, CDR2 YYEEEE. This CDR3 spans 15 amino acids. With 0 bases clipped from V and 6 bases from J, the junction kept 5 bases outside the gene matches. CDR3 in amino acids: CASSLDGGAFNEQFF. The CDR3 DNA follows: TGTGCCAGCAGCTTGGACGGGGGGGCCTTCAATGAGCAGTTCTTC.

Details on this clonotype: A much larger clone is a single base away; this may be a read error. The CDR3 here is CASSPGGVPGNTIYF. DNA of the CDR3: TGTGCCAGCTCACCAGGAGGGGTCCCTGGAAACACCATATATTTT. The chain combines TRBV18 with TRBJ1-3, with D perhaps matching TRBD1 (5 bases). The germline gives CDR1 KGHSH, CDR2 LQKENI. The CDR3 spans 15 residues. The V end lost 2 bases, the J end lost 2 bases, and 10 bases lay between the germline ends.

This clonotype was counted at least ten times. CDR3 residues: CATRQGKLAGGNEQFF. The DNA for the CDR3 is TGTGCCACCAGGCAGGGAAAGCTAGCGGGCGGGAATGAGCAGTTCTTC. The V gene is TRBV24-1, the J gene TRBJ2-1; 8 positions match TRBD2. Trimming at V came to 7 bases and at J to 7 bases, leaving 14 bases not matched to a gene. CDR1 is KGHDR, CDR2 SFDVKD, per germline. The CDR3 extends over 16 amino acids.

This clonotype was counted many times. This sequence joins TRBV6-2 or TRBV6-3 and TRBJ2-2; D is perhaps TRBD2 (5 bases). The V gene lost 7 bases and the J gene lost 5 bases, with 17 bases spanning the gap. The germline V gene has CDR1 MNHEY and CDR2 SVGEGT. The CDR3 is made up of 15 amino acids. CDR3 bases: TGTGCCAGCACCCCCCCCGGTGAGGGAACCGGGGAGCTGTTTTTT. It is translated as CASTPPGEGTGELFF.

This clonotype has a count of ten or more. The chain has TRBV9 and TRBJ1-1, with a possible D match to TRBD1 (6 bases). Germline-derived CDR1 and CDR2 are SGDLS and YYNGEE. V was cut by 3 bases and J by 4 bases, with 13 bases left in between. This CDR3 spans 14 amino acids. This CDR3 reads CASSAIQGGTEAFF. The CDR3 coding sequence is TGTGCCAGCAGCGCCATACAGGGAGGCACTGAAGCTTTCTTT.

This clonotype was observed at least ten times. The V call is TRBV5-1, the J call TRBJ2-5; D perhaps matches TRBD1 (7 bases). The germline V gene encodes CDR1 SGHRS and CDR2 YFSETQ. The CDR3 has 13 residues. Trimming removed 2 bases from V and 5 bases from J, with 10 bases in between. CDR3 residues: CASSFPGGETQYF. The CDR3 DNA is TGCGCCAGCAGCTTCCCAGGGGGGGAGACCCAGTACTTC.

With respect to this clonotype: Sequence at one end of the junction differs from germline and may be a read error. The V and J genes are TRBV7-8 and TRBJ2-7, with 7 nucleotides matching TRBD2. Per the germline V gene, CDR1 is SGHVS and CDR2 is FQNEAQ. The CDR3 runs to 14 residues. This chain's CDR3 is CASSSGLVPYEQDF. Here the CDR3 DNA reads TGTGCCAGCAGCTCAGGACTAGTCCCCTACGAGCAGGACTTC.

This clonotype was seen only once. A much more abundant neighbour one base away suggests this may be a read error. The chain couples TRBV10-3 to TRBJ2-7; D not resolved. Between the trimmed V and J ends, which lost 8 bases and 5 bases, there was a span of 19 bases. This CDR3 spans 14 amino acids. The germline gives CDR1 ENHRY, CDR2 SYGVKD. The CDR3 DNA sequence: TGTGCCATCGTTCAGTCCGCAGTTGGCAACGAGCAGTACTTC. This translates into CAIVQSAVGNEQYF.

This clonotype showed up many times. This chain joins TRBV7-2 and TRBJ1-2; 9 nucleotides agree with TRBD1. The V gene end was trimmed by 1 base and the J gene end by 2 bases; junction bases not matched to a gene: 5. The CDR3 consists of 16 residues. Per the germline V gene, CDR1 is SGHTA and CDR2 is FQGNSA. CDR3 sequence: CASSLVGTGNNYGYTF. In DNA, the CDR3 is TGTGCCAGCAGCTTAGTAGGGACAGGGAACAACTATGGCTACACCTTC.

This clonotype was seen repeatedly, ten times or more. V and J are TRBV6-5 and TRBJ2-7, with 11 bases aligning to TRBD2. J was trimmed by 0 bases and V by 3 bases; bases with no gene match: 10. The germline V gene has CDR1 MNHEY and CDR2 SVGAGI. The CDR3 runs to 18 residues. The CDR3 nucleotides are TGTGCCAGCAGTTATCGCGGGACTAGCGGCTACTCCTCCTACGAGCAGTACTTC. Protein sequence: CASSYRGTSGYSSYEQYF.

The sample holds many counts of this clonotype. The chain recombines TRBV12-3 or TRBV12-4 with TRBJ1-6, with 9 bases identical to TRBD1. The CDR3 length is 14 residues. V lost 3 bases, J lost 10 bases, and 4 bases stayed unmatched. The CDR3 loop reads CASSFGTGFSPLHF. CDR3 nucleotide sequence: TGTGCCAGCAGTTTTGGGACAGGGTTCTCACCCCTCCACTTT.

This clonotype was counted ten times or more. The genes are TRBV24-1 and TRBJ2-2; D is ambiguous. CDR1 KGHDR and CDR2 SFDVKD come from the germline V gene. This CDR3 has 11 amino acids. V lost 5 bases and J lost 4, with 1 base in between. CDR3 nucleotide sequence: TGTGCCACCAGTGCCACCGGGGAGCTGTTTTTT. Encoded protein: CATSATGELFF.

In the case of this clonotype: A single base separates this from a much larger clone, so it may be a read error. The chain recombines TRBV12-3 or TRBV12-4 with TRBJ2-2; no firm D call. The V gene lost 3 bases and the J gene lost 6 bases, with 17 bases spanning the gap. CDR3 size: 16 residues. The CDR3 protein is CASSFPLRPIPGELFF. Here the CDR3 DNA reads TGTGCCAGCAGTTTTCCATTGAGGCCCATCCCCGGGGAGCTGTTTTTT.

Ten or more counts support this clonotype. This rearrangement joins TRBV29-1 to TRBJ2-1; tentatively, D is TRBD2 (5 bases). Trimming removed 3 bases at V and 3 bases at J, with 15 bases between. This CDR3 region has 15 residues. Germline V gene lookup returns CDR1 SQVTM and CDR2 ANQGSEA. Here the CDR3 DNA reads TGCAGCGTTGAGGGAGTGGCAGAAAACTACAATGAGCAGTTCTTC. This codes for CSVEGVAENYNEQFF.

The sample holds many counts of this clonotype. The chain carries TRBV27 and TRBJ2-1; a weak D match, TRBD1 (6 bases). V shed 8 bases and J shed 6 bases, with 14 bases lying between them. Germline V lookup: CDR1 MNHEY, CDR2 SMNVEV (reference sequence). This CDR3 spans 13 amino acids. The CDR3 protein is CASRTIGGNEQFF. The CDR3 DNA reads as TGTGCCAGCCGTACTATAGGGGGCAATGAGCAGTTCTTC.

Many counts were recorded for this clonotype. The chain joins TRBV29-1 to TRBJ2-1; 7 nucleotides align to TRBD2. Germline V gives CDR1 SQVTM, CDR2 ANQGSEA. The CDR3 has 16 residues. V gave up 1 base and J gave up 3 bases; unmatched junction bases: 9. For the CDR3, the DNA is TGCAGCGTTGAAGGTCCTCCTAGCGGTTACTACAATGAGCAGTTCTTC. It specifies CSVEGPPSGYYNEQFF.

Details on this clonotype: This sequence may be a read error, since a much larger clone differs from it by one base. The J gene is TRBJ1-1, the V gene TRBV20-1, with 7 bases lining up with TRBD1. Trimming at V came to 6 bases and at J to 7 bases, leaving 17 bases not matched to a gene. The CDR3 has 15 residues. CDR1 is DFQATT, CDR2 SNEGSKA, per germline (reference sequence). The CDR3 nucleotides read TGCAGTGCCAGAAGCAGACAGGGAAGAAGTGTTGAAGCTTTCTTT. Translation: CSARSRQGRSVEAFF.

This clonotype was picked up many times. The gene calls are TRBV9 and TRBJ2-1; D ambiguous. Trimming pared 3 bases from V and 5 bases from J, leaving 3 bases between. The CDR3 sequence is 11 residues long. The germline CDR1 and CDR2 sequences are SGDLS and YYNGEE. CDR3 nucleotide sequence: TGTGCCAGCAGCGCCAACAATGAGCAGTTCTTC. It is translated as CASSANNEQFF.